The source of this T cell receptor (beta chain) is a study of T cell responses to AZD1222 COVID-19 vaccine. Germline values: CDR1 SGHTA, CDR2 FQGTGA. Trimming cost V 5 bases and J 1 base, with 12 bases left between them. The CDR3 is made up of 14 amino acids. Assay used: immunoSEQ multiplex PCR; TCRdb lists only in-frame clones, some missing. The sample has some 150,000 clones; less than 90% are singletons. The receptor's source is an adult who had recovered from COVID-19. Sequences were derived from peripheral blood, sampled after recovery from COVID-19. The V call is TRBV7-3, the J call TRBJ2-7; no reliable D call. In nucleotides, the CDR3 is TGTGCCAGCAGCCCGGGCCTAAATTCCTACGAGCAGTACTTC. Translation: CASSPGLNSYEQYF.